The clone carrying this TCR beta chain occurred many times. No antigen is known for it. The entry originates in a study of early T cells in non-severe SARS-CoV-2 infection. Whole-study results and caveats: VDJdb matching, biased toward anti-spike CD8 responses, missed private and CD4 specificities.

Individual cDNA molecules received unique molecular identifiers during library preparation. TCRdb processed the 5' RACE reads anew with MiXCR; each CDR3 protein has one entry. Of 80,000 or so distinct CDR3 sequences listed, 10% to 15% are singletons. The CDR3 has 15 residues. V shed 7 bases and J 5 bases; nucleotides not matched to a gene: 15. Germline CDR1 is SGHDT and CDR2 is YYEEEE. The chain recombines TRBV5-6 with TRBJ2-7; TRBD1 agrees at 7 bases. The TCR sequence derives from an adult who was a healthcare worker with PCR-confirmed SARS-CoV-2 infection or an uninfected control (not recorded which). The sample taken for sequencing was whole blood. CDR3 region: CASSSSQGFGDEQYF. The CDR3, as DNA: TGTGCCAGCTCGTCCTCACAGGGGTTCGGAGACGAGCAGTACTTC.